This TCR beta chain was obtained from a study of radiotherapy plus CTLA-4 blockade in lung cancer (dated by TCRdb to 2017 to 2018). The study in broad terms: Among the enrolled patients, approximately 18% had an objective response, and roughly 30% reached disease control.

Overall study outcomes, separate from this receptor: Early dynamic changes in blood T cell clones, together with increased serum interferon-beta after radiation, were reported as the strongest predictors of response. After treatment with radiotherapy and ipilimumab, TCR clones that originated in tumors expanded in peripheral blood.

The library was produced with the immunoSEQ multiplex PCR assay. The clones in this table, taken by TCRdb from immuneACCESS, are in-frame only. Not every clone is retained; where verified, under half of the shortfall comes from an unresolved V gene, and the cause of the rest is unknown. The sample profile shows 70,000 to 90,000 clones; approximately 86% of them were found once. The ten largest clones add up to around 1% of the sample. The study tested focal radiation therapy combined with CTLA-4 blockade (ipilimumab) in patients with chemo-refractory metastatic non-small-cell lung cancer. The germline V gene (reference sequence) sets CDR1 to SEHNR and CDR2 to FQNEAQ. Including the terminal cysteine and phenylalanine, the CDR3 comprises 15 residues. Only CDR3 DNA remains: 45 bases, in frame from the first base. V loses 5 bases of germline sequence and J loses 3 bases, and the interval between the two ends is 15 bases.

To note about this clone: No antigen is known for it. No base qualities exist here, and no much larger clone lies one base off it.

The TCR comes from a human donor with non-small cell lung cancer who had stable disease on radiotherapy plus ipilimumab. This receptor chain uses TRBV7-9 and TRBJ2-3; the D segment could be TRBD2, given 5 matching bases. Here the sequenced sample was peripheral blood, taken from a patient treated with radiotherapy plus ipilimumab. The CDR3 reads CASSPERVRTDTQYF. The DNA reads as follows: TGTGCCAGCAGCCCCGAGAGGGTCAGGACAGATACGCAGTATTTT.